This passage covers 9 T cell receptor beta chains from one sample sequenced in a study of technical replicates of blood from a few donors. The data were produced by immunoSEQ multiplex PCR, yet TCRdb's version contains in-frame clones alone and is incomplete. The top ten clones hold 0.37% of a sample with approximately 73,000 clones, approximately 93% of them seen once. The sequencing sample was made of T cells isolated from PBMCs. Source of these receptors: a human donor in good health.

The chain joins TRBV28 to TRBJ2-5; 10 bases map to TRBD1. Germline V CDR1 and CDR2: MDHEN, SYDVKM. J lost 2 bases, V lost 5 bases, and 8 bases had no gene match. CDR3 length equals 16 residues. As DNA, the CDR3 is TGTGCCAGCAGTGGTTCTAGGACAGGGGGGCAAGAGACCCAGTACTTC. It codes for CASSGSRTGGQETQYF.

The J gene is TRBJ1-2, the V gene TRBV12-2. TRBV12-2 is a pseudogene. CDR3 length: 16 amino acids. CDR3: CASRLVTGRGGLGYTF. The DNA for the CDR3 is TGTGCAAGTCGCTTAGTGACGGGGAGGGGGGGGCTGGGCTACACCTTC.

The rearrangement joins TRBV18 to TRBJ2-1; 8 nucleotides agree with TRBD2. CDR3 length: 16 amino acids. V gave up 1 base and J gave up 0 bases; unmatched junction bases: 2. Germline lookup yields CDR1 KGHSH and CDR2 LQKENI. The CDR3 protein is CASSPLAGGSYNEQFF. For the CDR3, the DNA is TGTGCCAGCTCACCACTCGCGGGAGGCTCCTACAATGAGCAGTTCTTC.

Comments on this clone: Other DNA sequences from this sample encode an identical CDR3 as well. The CDR3 loop is CASSYGRIYEQYF. In DNA, the CDR3 is TGTGCCAGCAGTTACGGGAGGATATACGAGCAGTACTTC. The V and J genes are TRBV6-5 and TRBJ2-7, with D maybe TRBD2 (6 bases). Deletions cut 2 bases from V and 4 bases from J, with 9 bases between. The CDR3 covers 13 residues. Germline loops: CDR1 MNHEY, CDR2 SVGAGI.

This clone was seen just once. The rearrangement links TRBV7-9 to TRBJ1-3; possibly TRBD1 for D (5 bases). Germline lookup yields CDR1 SEHNR and CDR2 FQNEAQ (reference sequence). Trimming removed 4 bases at V and 3 bases at J, with 10 bases between. The CDR3 is made up of 14 amino acids. The CDR3 here is CASSSRGSGNTIYF. DNA of the CDR3: TGTGCCAGCAGCTCTAGGGGAAGTGGAAACACCATATATTTT.

The chain uses TRBV4-1 and TRBJ2-3; 9 nucleotides align to TRBD2. This CDR3 contains 17 residues. V gave up 0 bases and J gave up 2 bases; unmatched junction bases: 6. Germline CDR1 MGHRA, CDR2 YSYEKL. The CDR3 DNA is TGCGCCAGCAGCCAAGAACAGGCGGGAGGGCCCACAGATACGCAGTATTTT. Translation gives CASSQEQAGGPTDTQYF.

The genes are TRBV21-1 and TRBJ1-5; TRBD1 is the table's D call, not checked against the DNA. TRBV21-1 is termed a pseudogene. CDR3 size: 15 residues. CDR3 sequence: CASSPRDRSSQPQHF. In DNA, the CDR3 is TGTGCCAGCAGCCCGCGGGACAGGTCCTCTCAGCCCCAGCATTTT.

This clone has only one observation. V and J are TRBV19 and TRBJ2-7; 10 bases match TRBD2. V trimming: 3 bases; J trimming: 2 bases; junction bases outside the gene matches: 4. In germline, CDR1 is LNHDA, CDR2 SQIVND (reference sequence). The length of the CDR3 is 15 residues. The CDR3 DNA reads as TGTGCCAGTAGTATTCGGACTAGCGGCCCCTACGAGCAGTACTTC. Translation: CASSIRTSGPYEQYF.

The rearrangement joins TRBV28 to TRBJ1-2; D is unresolved. Trimming removed 2 bases at V and 7 bases at J, with 14 bases between. Germline V lookup: CDR1 MDHEN, CDR2 SYDVKM. The CDR3 loop spans 14 amino acids. The CDR3 sequence is CASSLPFSPGGYTF. The CDR3 DNA reads TGTGCCAGCAGTTTACCCTTTTCCCCAGGTGGCTACACCTTC.